This TCR beta chain is from a study of blood T cell dynamics during melanoma immunotherapy. As for the study in general: Patients with metastatic melanoma got pembrolizumab or nivolumab-ipilimumab as first-line care.

Only in-frame clones appear in the TCRdb table, and some are missing; sequencing was by immunoSEQ multiplex PCR. Of more than 9,000 clones listed, 85% to 90% are singletons. J lost 7 bases, V lost 5 bases, and 8 bases had no gene match. The CDR3 runs to 14 residues. The germline V gene has CDR1 LNHDA and CDR2 SQIVND (reference sequence). A few counts support this clone. Antigen unknown. The time point was: week 3, after first cycle of checkpoint inhibitor. Disease control meant complete response, partial response or stable disease at 12 weeks. No patient had earlier systemic cancer treatment, concurrent immunosuppressants, or another active cancer. Study conclusions and caveats: PBMC repertoires of eventual disease-control patients split at W3 into clonality or diversity gains.

The sequence was obtained from a human donor with melanoma. The sequencing used blood, collected from a patient treated with checkpoint blockade. The chain employs TRBV19 and TRBJ2-1; 7 positions agree with TRBD1. The CDR3 DNA reads TGTGCCAGTAGTGGTCAGACAGGGAGTAATGAGCAGTTCTTC. Translation gives CASSGQTGSNEQFF.